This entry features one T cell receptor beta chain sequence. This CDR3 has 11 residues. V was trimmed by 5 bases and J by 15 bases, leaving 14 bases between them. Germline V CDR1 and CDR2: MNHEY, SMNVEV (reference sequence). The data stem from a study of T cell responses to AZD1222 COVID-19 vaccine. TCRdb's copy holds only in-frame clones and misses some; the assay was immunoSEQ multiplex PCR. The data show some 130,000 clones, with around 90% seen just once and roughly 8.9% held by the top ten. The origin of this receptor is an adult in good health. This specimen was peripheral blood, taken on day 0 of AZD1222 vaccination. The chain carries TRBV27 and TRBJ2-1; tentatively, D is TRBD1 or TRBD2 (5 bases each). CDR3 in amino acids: CASSGDLKAFF. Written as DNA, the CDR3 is TGTGCCAGCAGTGGGGACCTCAAAGCGTTCTTC.